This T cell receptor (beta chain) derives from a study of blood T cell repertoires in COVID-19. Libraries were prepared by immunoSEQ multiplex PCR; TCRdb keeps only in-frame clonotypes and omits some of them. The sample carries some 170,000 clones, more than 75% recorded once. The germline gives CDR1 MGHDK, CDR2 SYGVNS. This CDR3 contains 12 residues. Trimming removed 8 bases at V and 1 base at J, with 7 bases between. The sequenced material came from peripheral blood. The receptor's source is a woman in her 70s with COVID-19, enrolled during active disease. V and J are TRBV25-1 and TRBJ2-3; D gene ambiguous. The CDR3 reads CASGQGTDTQYF. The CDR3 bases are TGTGCCAGCGGCCAGGGCACAGATACGCAGTATTTT.